This T cell receptor beta chain was recorded in a study of regulatory T cells in long-lasting Graves disease. CDR3-region Arm-PCR and iRepertoire HTBI primers produced the TCR beta libraries. From the multiplex PCR reads, TCRdb called clonotypes with MiXCR, one entry per CDR3 protein. The top ten clones hold approximately 26% of a sample with approximately 440,000 distinct CDR3 sequences, around 22% of them seen once. Time point: persistent/refractory GD, antithyroid drugs over 5 years with positive TRAb. Construction of the TCR library relied on RNA isolated from PBMCs. The receptor comes from a female donor with Graves disease. The sequencing here drew on peripheral blood mononuclear cells (PBMCs), taken when the disease was refractory, from a patient treated with antithyroid drugs.

CDR3 amino acids: CASRSGTGLGQPQHF. The CDR3 DNA follows: TGTGCCAGCAGATCCGGGACAGGGTTGGGCCAGCCCCAGCATTTT. The J gene is TRBJ1-5, the V gene TRBV27, with 9 bases matching TRBD1. The germline CDR1 and CDR2 sequences are MNHEY and SMNVEV (reference sequence). The CDR3 runs 15 residues. V was clipped by 6 bases and J by 7 bases; unmatched bases: 10.